The sample holds a few counts of the clone carrying this T cell receptor (beta chain). Its matching antigen is unknown. PCR primers comprised 60 Vbeta and 13 Jbeta primers. In the study's own analysis: Among the unique TCR beta chains that a later analysis counted, around 82 million in all, 9.5 million to 11 million were shared. Clones were sequenced by immunoSEQ multiplex PCR, and TCRdb holds only the in-frame ones, with some missing. V and J calls and clone size are those listed in that table; D and trimming were worked out from the DNA. The repertoire holds approximately 190,000 clones, approximately 81% seen once, with less than 4.5% in the top ten. The data belong to a study of cytomegalovirus exposure and HLA in healthy donors. Trimming pared 5 bases from V and 6 bases from J, leaving 11 bases between. Germline CDR1 MNHEY, CDR2 SMNVEV (reference sequence). The CDR3 loop spans 12 amino acids. Study observations and caveats: Reports indicate that TCR beta sequences accurately predicted the HLA-A and HLA-B alleles of most subjects.

The source is a man aged 45-60 years in good health and CMV-seronegative. The specimen sequenced was PBMCs. The chain combines TRBV27 with TRBJ2-7; D is uncertain. CDR3 bases: TGTGCCAGCAGTGGGCCGGCCTTCGAGCAGTACTTC. Its translation is CASSGPAFEQYF.